The 2 T cell receptor beta chains presented below share a single source sample, sequenced in a study of vaccination effects on CD4 cells after COVID-19. Using viral peptide pools, the ViraFEST assay grew out antigen-specific CD4+ T cells prior to sequencing. When about ten days of culture had elapsed, CD4+ T cells were isolated. Generated by immunoSEQ multiplex PCR, the TCRdb table keeps only in-frame clones and is missing some. Here the sample spans about 54,000 clones, roughly 80% being singletons. These receptors' targets are unknown. Sequencing was performed on CD4+ T cells from PBMCs cultured with HCoV-229E spike peptides, taken before COVID-19 vaccination. These receptor sequences come from a human donor who received a COVID-19 vaccine.

The J gene is TRBJ1-4, the V gene TRBV7-9, with TRBD1 matching over 7 bases. V shed 5 bases, J shed 8 bases, and the junction held 8 bases outside the gene matches. From germline, CDR1 is SEHNR and CDR2 FQNEAQ (reference sequence). The CDR3 runs 14 residues. CDR3 in amino acids: CASSLRGTAEKLFF. The CDR3, as DNA: TGTGCCAGCAGCCTACGGGGGACAGCGGAAAAACTGTTTTTT.

The J gene is TRBJ1-2, the V gene TRBV4-3; D gene ambiguous. From germline, CDR1 is LGHNA and CDR2 YSLEER. The CDR3 extends over 15 amino acids. V dropped 1 base and J dropped 7 bases, with 16 bases sitting between them. CDR3 nucleotides: TGCGCCAGCAGCCAAGTATATAGGACCCTTCTTGGCTACACCTTC. Its translation is CASSQVYRTLLGYTF.